This T cell receptor (beta chain) was captured in a study of T-cell reconstitution after alpha-beta-depleted transplantation in children. The CDR3 spans 13 residues. Germline loops: CDR1 DFQATT, CDR2 SNEGSKA (reference sequence). The V end was cut by 1 base, the J end by 4 bases, with 10 bases between. This sample's TCRbeta library carried unique molecular identifier barcodes. In TCRdb, the PCR reads were re-called with MiXCR into one record per CDR3 protein. In the table there are hundreds of thousands of distinct CDR3 sequences, under 30% of which are singletons. The receptor was isolated from a female patient between 2 and 15 years old who had a stem cell transplant for congenital amegakaryocytic thrombocytopenia, so the T cells may come from the graft donor. This material consisted of PBMCs, mostly from graft donor cells, taken 360 days after TCRalphabeta/CD19-depleted stem cell transplant. The chain recombines TRBV20-1 with TRBJ2-5, with D perhaps being TRBD1 or TRBD2 (6 bases each). The chain's CDR3 is CSARAPGAETQYF. CDR3 in DNA: TGCAGTGCTAGAGCCCCGGGGGCAGAGACCCAGTACTTC.